The clone carrying this TCR beta chain appeared a few times. This sample was included in a study of blood T cell repertoires in COVID-19. Background on the study: Donors in the United States, Italy and Spain gave samples during acute or convalescent COVID-19.

This CDR3 spans 15 amino acids. Trimming at V came to 4 bases and at J to 6 bases, leaving 4 bases not matched to a gene. The germline CDR1 and CDR2 sequences are MGHRA and YSYEKL. Original handling: Amplification from reference gene primers served as the basis for estimated nucleated cell counts. This table comes from immunoSEQ multiplex PCR, and its TCRdb copy is limited to in-frame clones, with some not included. The V and J calls and clone size come from that table; D and trimming were worked out from the DNA. This sample yields roughly 250,000 clones, of which around 83% are seen a single time; around 7.2% belongs to the top ten.

This chain joins TRBV4-1 and TRBJ1-6; 9 bases are a match to TRBD1. The specimen was peripheral blood. The receptor was derived from a woman in her forties or fifties with acute or convalescent COVID-19. This CDR3 is CASSLTGGFNSPLHF. Here the CDR3 DNA reads TGCGCCAGCAGCCTAACAGGGGGCTTTAATTCACCCCTCCACTTT.